This T cell receptor (beta chain) was documented in a study of T cell repertoires in cytomegalovirus infection. This clonotype was seen a few times. The antigen remains undetermined. TCRdb re-analysed the reads in MiXCR, keeping a single row per CDR3 protein. Altogether about 570,000 distinct CDR3 sequences are present, almost 40% being singletons, with the ten largest covering about 46%. J lost 3 bases, V lost 4 bases, and 9 bases had no gene match. The CDR3 runs 17 residues. Germline-derived CDR1 and CDR2 are SGHVS and FNYEAQ. The source is a human donor in good health (CMV status not recorded). Some clones in this sample may be carry-over from other donors' samples. The genes are TRBV7-6 and TRBJ2-1; 10 bases are shared with TRBD1. Source: cultured PBMCs, taken from culture after CMV antigen stimulation. The CDR3: CASSSTLTGGNYNEQFF. Here the CDR3 DNA reads TGTGCCAGCAGCTCGACCCTGACAGGGGGCAACTACAATGAGCAGTTCTTC.